This T cell receptor (beta chain) comes out of a study of T-cell memory formation after mild COVID-19. Regarding the study as a whole: Detection of some responders pre-infection suggested pre-existing cross-reactive memory T cells participated.

Germline CDR1 and CDR2: DFQATT and SNEGSKA (reference sequence). Trimming at V came to 5 bases and at J to 7 bases, leaving 12 bases not matched to a gene. This CDR3 is built from 14 residues. One entry per CDR3 protein results from TCRdb running MiXCR on the 5' RACE reads. The data show about 210,000 distinct CDR3 sequences, with around 25% seen just once and about an eighth held by the top ten. About this clonotype: Its specificity is not known.

The V and J genes are TRBV20-1 and TRBJ2-3, with 7 bases fitting TRBD2. Sequencing was done on a sample of PBMCs or a T cell subset sorted from them (not recorded which). This receptor was obtained from an adult woman who had mild COVID-19 (a few samples of this study predate the infection). Cell type and time point are not known. The CDR3 sequence: CSAYPSGLRNTQYF. CDR3 nucleotide sequence: TGCAGTGCTTATCCTAGCGGTCTACGTAATACGCAGTATTTT.